Presented here are 14 T cell receptor beta chains from one specimen sequenced in a study of OX40 agonist ivuxolimab in advanced cancers. Assay: immunoSEQ multiplex PCR; the TCRdb copy retains only in-frame clones and omits some. The table has 47,000 or so clones, roughly 89% seen once. The sample in question was CD4+ or CD8+ T cells sorted from blood, obtained in a trial of the OX40 agonist ivuxolimab. Receptors were obtained from an adult with an advanced solid tumor such as melanoma, head and neck, liver or kidney cancer.

The chain employs TRBV14 and TRBJ2-2; 7 nucleotides match TRBD1. The CDR3 spans 17 residues. With V trimmed by 0 bases and J by 0 bases, 4 bases remained unmatched. CDR1 is SGHDN and CDR2 is FVKESK in the germline V gene. The CDR3 nucleotides are TGTGCCAGCAGCCAAGATTTTGGGACAGCGAACACCGGGGAGCTGTTTTTT. Translation gives CASSQDFGTANTGELFF.

The V call is TRBV7-9, the J call TRBJ1-1, with D possibly being TRBD1 (6 bases). Trimming removed 2 bases at V and 6 bases at J, with 10 bases between. Germline loops: CDR1 SEHNR, CDR2 FQNEAQ (reference sequence). The CDR3 extends over 13 amino acids. The chain's CDR3 is CASSLQGTPEAFF. The CDR3 DNA is TGTGCCAGCAGCTTACAGGGGACCCCTGAAGCTTTCTTT.

The V call is TRBV29-1, the J call TRBJ2-7, with 7 positions matching TRBD2. The J segment lost 1 base and the V segment lost 7 bases, leaving 7 bases of the junction unmatched. CDR1 and CDR2 (germline): SQVTM, ANQGSEA. The CDR3 has 13 amino acids. CDR3 loop: CSAETSRSYEQYF. The CDR3 DNA reads TGCAGCGCAGAGACTAGCCGATCCTACGAGCAGTACTTC.

CDR3 amino acids: CASSDGVISYTF. CDR3 nucleotides: TGTGCCAGTAGTGACGGGGTGATTAGCTACACCTTC. The rearrangement links TRBV19 to TRBJ1-2, with no clear D. V lost 5 bases, J lost 9 bases, and 13 bases lay in between. Germline V CDR1 and CDR2: LNHDA, SQIVND (reference sequence). The CDR3 covers 12 residues.

Only one count was recorded for this clone. This chain joins TRBV5-1 and TRBJ2-6, with D maybe TRBD1 (6 bases). The CDR3 loop spans 16 amino acids. Between the trimmed V and J ends, which lost 1 base and 3 bases, there was a span of 11 bases. CDR1 and CDR2 (germline): SGHRS, YFSETQ. The CDR3 coding sequence is TGCGCCAGCAGCTTGACAGGGTTAGGTGGGGCCAACGTCCTGACTTTC. Translating gives CASSLTGLGGANVLTF. The variable domain in full, with the rest retrieved from reference TRBV5-1 and TRBJ2-6, is KAGVTQTPRYLIKTRGQQVTLSCSPISGHRSVSWYQQTPGQGLQFLFEYFSETQRNKGNFPGRFSGRQFSNSRSEMNVSTLELGDSALYLCASSLTGLGGANVLTFGAGSRLTVL.

The chain carries TRBV13 and TRBJ1-6; unclear D gene. The CDR3 has 15 amino acids. Trimming took off 0 bases at V and 2 bases at J, with 5 bases between the two ends. Germline-derived CDR1 and CDR2 are PRHDT and FYEKMQ (reference sequence). CDR3 DNA sequence: TGTGCCAGCAGCTTAGGGGACCCCTATAATTCACCCCTCCACTTT. The encoded protein is CASSLGDPYNSPLHF.

The V and J genes are TRBV6-1 and TRBJ2-7; D perhaps matches TRBD1 (5 bases). V was pared by 4 bases and J by 4 bases, with 11 bases between. Per the germline V gene, CDR1 is MNHNS and CDR2 is SASEGT. The CDR3 spans 13 residues. This CDR3 reads CASSAREVYEQYF. CDR3 nucleotide sequence: TGTGCCAGCAGTGCCAGGGAAGTTTACGAGCAGTACTTC.

This chain uses TRBV19 with TRBJ2-7; D might be TRBD2 (5 bases). This CDR3 is 14 amino acids long. The V and J ends lost 1 base and 2 bases respectively, with 9 bases between them. Germline-derived CDR1 and CDR2 are LNHDA and SQIVND (reference sequence). In nucleotides, the CDR3 is TGTGCCAGTAGTATAGCCGGACTGACCTACGAGCAGTACTTC. It encodes CASSIAGLTYEQYF.

The chain has TRBV5-1 and TRBJ2-7, with 14 bases identical to TRBD2. This CDR3 has 18 residues. Germline CDR1 and CDR2: SGHRS and YFSETQ. The trim removed 3 bases at V and 1 base at J, leaving 9 bases unmatched. CDR3 protein: CASSSPGLAGGWSYEQYF. CDR3 coding DNA: TGCGCCAGCAGCTCCCCCGGACTAGCGGGGGGATGGTCCTACGAGCAGTACTTC.

The rearrangement uses TRBV29-1 and TRBJ2-2, with 10 bases lining up with TRBD1. The CDR3 sequence is 14 residues long. The germline CDR1 and CDR2 sequences are SQVTM and ANQGSEA. The ends lost 6 bases at V and 3 bases at J; junction bases unmatched: 4. For the CDR3, the DNA is TGCAGCGTCCCGGGACAGGGGTACACCGGGGAGCTGTTTTTT. Protein: CSVPGQGYTGELFF.

In DNA, the CDR3 is TGCAGCGTTGAAGATCCGACAGCCCCCCGTCCAGATACGCAGTATTTT. It yields the protein CSVEDPTAPRPDTQYF. The genes are TRBV29-1 and TRBJ2-3, with D perhaps matching TRBD1 (5 bases). The germline CDR1 and CDR2 sequences are SQVTM and ANQGSEA. V dropped 0 bases and J dropped 4 bases, with 17 bases sitting between them. CDR3 length: 16 amino acids.

The V and J genes are TRBV19 and TRBJ2-1; 13 bases agree with TRBD2. The CDR3 sequence is 17 residues long. Trimming took 1 base from V and 4 from J; bases not matched to a gene: 4. From germline, CDR1 is LNHDA and CDR2 SQIVND (reference sequence). CDR3 nucleotide sequence: TGTGCCAGTAGTATAGTGACTAGCGGGGGGCTGTACAATGAGCAGTTCTTC. Amino acids: CASSIVTSGGLYNEQFF.

This chain links TRBV4-3 with TRBJ2-7; tentatively, D is TRBD2 (5 bases). The ends were cut back, 1 base at V and 2 bases at J, with 12 bases in the middle. Per germline, CDR1 LGHNA and CDR2 YSLEER. This CDR3 contains 15 residues. CDR3 coding DNA: TGCGCCAGCAGCCAAGTGGTTAGCGATACCTACGAGCAGTACTTC. Translating it yields CASSQVVSDTYEQYF.

The V gene is TRBV19, the J gene TRBJ1-4, with D possibly matching TRBD1 (6 bases). Trimming took off 5 bases at V and 8 bases at J, with 18 bases between the two ends. CDR1 and CDR2 from the germline V gene are LNHDA and SQIVND (reference sequence). This CDR3 has 15 residues. The CDR3 DNA reads TGTGCCAGTAGTTGGGGGGCCGGACCCGCAGAAAAACTGTTTTTT. Encoded protein: CASSWGAGPAEKLFF.